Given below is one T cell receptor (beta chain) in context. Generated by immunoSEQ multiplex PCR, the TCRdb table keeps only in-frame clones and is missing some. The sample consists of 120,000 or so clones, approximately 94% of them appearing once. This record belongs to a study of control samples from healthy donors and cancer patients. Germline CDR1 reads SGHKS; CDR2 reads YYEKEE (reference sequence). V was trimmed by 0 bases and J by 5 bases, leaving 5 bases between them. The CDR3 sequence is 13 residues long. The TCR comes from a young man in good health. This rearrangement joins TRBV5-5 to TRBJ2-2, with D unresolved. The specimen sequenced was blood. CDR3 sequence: CASSLAKTGELFF. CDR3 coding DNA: TGTGCCAGCAGCTTGGCCAAGACCGGGGAGCTGTTTTTT.